This T cell receptor (beta chain) was recorded in a study of blood T cell repertoires in COVID-19. About the research overall: Some COVID-19 samples were acute and others convalescent; all came from the United States, Italy and Spain. PBMCs, B-cell-depleted T cells, or T cells were the source of the cDNA or gDNA that made up the material.

The CDR3 contains 14 residues. J was trimmed by 4 bases and V by 0 bases; bases with no gene match: 1. CDR1 and CDR2 (germline): MNHEY, SVGAGI. As for this clone: Other DNA variants within this sample encode the same CDR3.

Seattle patient enrollment occurred during active infection, with longitudinal follow-up thereafter. Sequencing used immunoSEQ multiplex PCR; TCRdb keeps in-frame clones, though not all of them. This table has approximately 530,000 clones, approximately 88% appearing once. The rearrangement uses TRBV6-5 and TRBJ1-1; TRBD1 matches at 8 bases. The specimen was peripheral blood. This clonotype originated in a woman in her 50s with COVID-19, enrolled during active disease. CDR3 bases: TGTGCCAGCAGTTACTCTACAGGGGGCACTGAAGCTTTCTTT. It specifies CASSYSTGGTEAFF.